This entry concerns a single T cell receptor beta chain. Its antigen is unknown. Base qualities are not provided; no much larger clone lies one nucleotide away. The sample belongs to a study of blood T cell repertoires in COVID-19 (TCRdb year 2020). With regard to the full study: Collaborator samples came from the United States, Italy and Spain and covered acute and convalescent phases of COVID-19. The material from the prospective study consisted of cDNA or gDNA derived from T cells, B-cell-depleted T cells, or PBMCs. The dataset comprised deeply sampled blood TCRbeta repertoires from subjects exposed to, actively infected with, or recovered from COVID-19. The repertoires were released in a freely available public database meant as a resource for research on the immune response to SARS-CoV-2. The samples were drawn from the first 160 participants of the ongoing ImmuneRACE study and from 1,254 subjects provided by 6 global collaborators. The sample metadata nearly always contained a de-identified subject ID, COVID-19 status, age in years and sex. Where available, HLA class I and class II types were obtained from metadata supplied by the sample provider rather than from assay-based typing.

The collaborating institutions used their own protocols to collect whole blood in K2EDTA tubes. For TCRbeta analysis, collaborator samples were shipped as frozen whole blood, as isolated PBMCs, or as DNA extracted from either sample type. The CDR3 runs 14 residues from the cysteine to the phenylalanine. CDR3 DNA only is kept here, 42 bases in frame from base 1. The V end gives up 4 bases and the J end 1 base, leaving 4 bases in the junction not matched to a gene. The germline V gene gives CDR1 as SGHRS and CDR2 as YFSETQ. Study-wide findings and limitations: Clinical and demographic metadata were provided uncurated, with the amount varying by source and participant.

TCRbeta CDR3 regions were amplified from genomic DNA using the immunoSEQ Assay, a bias-controlled multiplex PCR. The source study handled its data this way. The number of nucleated cells in each sample was estimated by amplification of reference gene primers within the assay. To quantify the absolute abundance of each unique TCRbeta CDR3 rearrangement, sequence reads were collapsed and filtered. For each sample, productive Simpson clonality was calculated as the square root of Simpson's diversity index over productive rearrangements. Not all clones reach the TCRdb copy of this immuneACCESS table, which keeps in-frame sequences only. Checked studies attribute under half of the gap to unresolved V genes and leave the rest unexplained. Clonal size and the V and J genes are those of that table, whereas D and trimming came from the DNA. In all, the sample holds roughly 200,000 clones, and about nine tenths of those were seen once. The ten most abundant clones make up about 7% of the sample.

The origin of this receptor is a man in his forties with acute or convalescent COVID-19. The chain uses TRBV5-1 and TRBJ2-5, and 7 junctional nucleotides match TRBD1. Sequenced sample: peripheral blood. The DNA sequence follows: TGCGCCAGCAGCCTGACAGGGCCCCAAGAGACCCAGTACTTC. Its protein is CASSLTGPQETQYF.